The source of this TCR beta chain is a study of blood T cell repertoires in COVID-19. About the research overall: T cells, B-cell-depleted T cells, or PBMCs provided the cDNA or gDNA that served as material.

Original processing methods: Amplification with reference gene primers provided the estimates of nucleated cell counts. Sequencing was performed with immunoSEQ multiplex PCR; in TCRdb, only in-frame clones are kept and a portion is missing. The DNA gave D and trimming, while V, J and clone size come from that table. The table records some 97,000 clones, more than 85% of them present only once. The CDR3 contains 14 residues. From germline, CDR1 is LNHDA and CDR2 SQIVND (reference sequence). V shed 5 bases and J 4 bases; nucleotides not matched to a gene: 3. Sequencing input: peripheral blood. The receptor was derived from a man in his sixties with acute or convalescent COVID-19. The V call is TRBV19, the J call TRBJ1-2; 11 nucleotides line up with TRBD1. This CDR3 reads CASSPGTGGYGYTF. The CDR3 DNA follows: TGTGCCAGTAGTCCCGGGACAGGGGGCTATGGCTACACCTTC.